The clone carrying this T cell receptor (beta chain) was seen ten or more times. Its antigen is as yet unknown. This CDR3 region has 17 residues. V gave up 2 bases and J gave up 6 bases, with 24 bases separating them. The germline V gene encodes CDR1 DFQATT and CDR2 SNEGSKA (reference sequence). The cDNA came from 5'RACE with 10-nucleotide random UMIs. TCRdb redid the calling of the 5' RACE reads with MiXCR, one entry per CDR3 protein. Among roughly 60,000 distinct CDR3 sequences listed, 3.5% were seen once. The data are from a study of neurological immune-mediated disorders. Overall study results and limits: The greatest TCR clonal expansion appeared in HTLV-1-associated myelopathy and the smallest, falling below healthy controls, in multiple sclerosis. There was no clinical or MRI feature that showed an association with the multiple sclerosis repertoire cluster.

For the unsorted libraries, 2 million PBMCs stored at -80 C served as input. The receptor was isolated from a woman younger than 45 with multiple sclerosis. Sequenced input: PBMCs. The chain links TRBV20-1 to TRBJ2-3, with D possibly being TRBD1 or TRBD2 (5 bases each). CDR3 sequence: CSARTRDGSETRDTQYF. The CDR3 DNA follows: TGCAGTGCTAGAACCCGGGACGGATCTGAAACTAGGGATACGCAGTATTTT.